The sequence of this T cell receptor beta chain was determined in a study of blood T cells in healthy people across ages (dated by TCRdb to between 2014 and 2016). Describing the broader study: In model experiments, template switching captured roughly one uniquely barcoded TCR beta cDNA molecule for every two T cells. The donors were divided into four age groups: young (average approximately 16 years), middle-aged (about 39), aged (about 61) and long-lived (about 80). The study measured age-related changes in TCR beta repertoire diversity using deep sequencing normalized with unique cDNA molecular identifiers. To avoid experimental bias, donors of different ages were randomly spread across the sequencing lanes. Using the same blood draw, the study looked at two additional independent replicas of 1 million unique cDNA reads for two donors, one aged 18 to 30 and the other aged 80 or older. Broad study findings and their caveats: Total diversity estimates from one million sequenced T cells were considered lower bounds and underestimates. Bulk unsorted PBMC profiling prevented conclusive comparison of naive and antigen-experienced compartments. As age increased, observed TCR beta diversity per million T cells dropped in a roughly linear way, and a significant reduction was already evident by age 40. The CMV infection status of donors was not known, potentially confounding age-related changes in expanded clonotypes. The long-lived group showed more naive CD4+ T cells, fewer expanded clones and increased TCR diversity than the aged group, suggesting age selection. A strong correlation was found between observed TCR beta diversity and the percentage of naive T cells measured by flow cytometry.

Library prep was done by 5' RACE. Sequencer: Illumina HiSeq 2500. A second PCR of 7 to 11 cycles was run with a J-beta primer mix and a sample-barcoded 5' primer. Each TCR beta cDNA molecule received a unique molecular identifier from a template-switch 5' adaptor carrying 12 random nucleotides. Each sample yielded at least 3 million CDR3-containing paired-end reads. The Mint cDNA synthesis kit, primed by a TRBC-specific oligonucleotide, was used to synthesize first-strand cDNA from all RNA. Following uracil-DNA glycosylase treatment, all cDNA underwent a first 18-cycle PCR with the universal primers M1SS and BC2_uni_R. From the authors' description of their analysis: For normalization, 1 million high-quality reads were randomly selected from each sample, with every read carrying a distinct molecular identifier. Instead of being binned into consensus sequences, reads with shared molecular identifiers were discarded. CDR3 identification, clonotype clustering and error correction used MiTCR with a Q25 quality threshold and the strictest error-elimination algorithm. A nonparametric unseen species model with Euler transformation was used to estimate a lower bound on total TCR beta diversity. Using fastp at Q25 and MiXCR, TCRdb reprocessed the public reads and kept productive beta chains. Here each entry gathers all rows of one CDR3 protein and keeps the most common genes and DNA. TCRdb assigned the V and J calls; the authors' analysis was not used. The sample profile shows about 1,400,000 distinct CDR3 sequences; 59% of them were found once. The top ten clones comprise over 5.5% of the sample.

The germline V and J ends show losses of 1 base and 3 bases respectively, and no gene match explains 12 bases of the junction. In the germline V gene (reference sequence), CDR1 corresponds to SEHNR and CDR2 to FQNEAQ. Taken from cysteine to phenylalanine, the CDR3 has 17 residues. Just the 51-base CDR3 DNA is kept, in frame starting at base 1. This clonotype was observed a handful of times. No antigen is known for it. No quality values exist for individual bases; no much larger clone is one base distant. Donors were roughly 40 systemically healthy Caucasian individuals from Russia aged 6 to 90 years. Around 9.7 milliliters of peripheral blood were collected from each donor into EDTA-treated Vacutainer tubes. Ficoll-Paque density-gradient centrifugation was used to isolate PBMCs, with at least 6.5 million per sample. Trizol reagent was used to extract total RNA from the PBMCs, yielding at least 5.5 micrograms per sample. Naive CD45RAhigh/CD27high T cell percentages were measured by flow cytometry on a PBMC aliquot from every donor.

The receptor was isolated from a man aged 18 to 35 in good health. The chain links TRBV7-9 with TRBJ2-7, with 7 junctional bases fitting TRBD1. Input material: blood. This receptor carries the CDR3 CASSLGLSGGTFYEQYF. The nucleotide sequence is TGTGCCAGCAGCTTAGGTCTATCAGGGGGTACCTTCTACGAGCAGTACTTC.